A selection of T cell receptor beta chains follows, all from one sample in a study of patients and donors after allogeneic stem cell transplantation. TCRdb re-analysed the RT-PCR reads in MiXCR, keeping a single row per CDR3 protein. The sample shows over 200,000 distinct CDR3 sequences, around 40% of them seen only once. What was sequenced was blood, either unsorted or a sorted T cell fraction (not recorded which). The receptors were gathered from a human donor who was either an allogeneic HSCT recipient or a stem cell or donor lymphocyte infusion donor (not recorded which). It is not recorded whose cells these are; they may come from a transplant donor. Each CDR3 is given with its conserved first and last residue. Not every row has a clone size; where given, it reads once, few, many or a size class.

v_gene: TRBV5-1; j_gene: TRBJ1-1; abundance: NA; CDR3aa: CASSLEQGARATEAFF
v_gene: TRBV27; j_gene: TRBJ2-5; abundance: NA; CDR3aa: CASSGRATAPETQYF
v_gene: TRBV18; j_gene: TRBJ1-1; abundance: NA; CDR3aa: CASSPAGAEAFF
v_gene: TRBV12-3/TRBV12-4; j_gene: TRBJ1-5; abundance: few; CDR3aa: CASSFQAGRQPQHF
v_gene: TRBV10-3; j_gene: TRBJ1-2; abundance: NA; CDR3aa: CAISESPRDRAKNGCTF
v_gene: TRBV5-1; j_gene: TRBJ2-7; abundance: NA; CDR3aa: CASSLGVGERQYF
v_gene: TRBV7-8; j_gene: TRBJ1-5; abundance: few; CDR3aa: CASSPRDVSNQPQHF
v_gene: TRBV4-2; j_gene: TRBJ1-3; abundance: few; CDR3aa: CASSQGEVGNTIYF
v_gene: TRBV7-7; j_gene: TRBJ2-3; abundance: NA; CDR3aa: CASSPRLGGTDTQYF
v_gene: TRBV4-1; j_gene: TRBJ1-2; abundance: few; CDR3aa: CASSQVGNYGYTF
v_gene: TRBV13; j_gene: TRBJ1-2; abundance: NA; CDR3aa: CASSSPDRSGYGYTF
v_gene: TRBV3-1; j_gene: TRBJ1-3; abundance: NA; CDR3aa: CASSQVYGSSGNTIYF
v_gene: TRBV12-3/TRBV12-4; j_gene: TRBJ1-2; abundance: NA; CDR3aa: CASSLPGQGHGYTF
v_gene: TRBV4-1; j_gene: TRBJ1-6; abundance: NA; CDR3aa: CASSQALASTGSPLHF
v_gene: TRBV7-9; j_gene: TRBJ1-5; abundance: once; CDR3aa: CASSLGWQPQHF
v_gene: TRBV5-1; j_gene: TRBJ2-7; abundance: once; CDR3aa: CASSLNYRLAGASYEQYF
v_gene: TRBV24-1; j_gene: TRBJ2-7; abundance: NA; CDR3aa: CATSDPAAAYEQYF
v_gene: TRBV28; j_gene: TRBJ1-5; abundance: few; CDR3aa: CASSPAGQGEKKPQHF
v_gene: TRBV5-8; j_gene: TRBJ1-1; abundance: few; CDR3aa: CASSLVRARAFF
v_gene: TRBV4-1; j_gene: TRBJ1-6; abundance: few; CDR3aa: CASSQTPRGTPLHF
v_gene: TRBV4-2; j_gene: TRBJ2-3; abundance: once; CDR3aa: CAFRDFSTDTQYF
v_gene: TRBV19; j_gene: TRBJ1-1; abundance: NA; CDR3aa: CASRGYMNTEAFF
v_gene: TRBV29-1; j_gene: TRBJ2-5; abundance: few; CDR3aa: CSVDGTPEETQYF
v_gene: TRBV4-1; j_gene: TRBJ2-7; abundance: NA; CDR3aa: CASSQDQGGEQYF
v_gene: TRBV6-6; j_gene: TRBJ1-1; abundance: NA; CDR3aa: CASSTRTLGRAFF
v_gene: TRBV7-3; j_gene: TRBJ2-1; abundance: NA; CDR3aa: CASSLSRDRAYNEQFF
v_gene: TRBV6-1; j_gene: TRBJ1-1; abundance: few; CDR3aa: CASSAQGMNTEAFF
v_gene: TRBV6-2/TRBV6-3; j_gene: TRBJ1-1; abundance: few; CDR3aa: CASSYSRQGGVAFF
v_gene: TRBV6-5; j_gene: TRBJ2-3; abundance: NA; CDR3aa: CASSYNGGLTDTQYF
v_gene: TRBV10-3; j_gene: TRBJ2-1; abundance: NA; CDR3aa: CAIRSGGSSYNEQFF
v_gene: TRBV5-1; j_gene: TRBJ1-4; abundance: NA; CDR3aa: CASSFDRAGDEKLFF
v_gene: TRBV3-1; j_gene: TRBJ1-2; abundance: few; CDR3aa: CASSPGQWDGYTF
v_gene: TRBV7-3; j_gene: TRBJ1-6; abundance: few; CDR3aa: CASSLGRQTPLHF
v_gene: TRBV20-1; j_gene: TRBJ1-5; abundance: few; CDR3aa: CSARVTGVVSQPQHF
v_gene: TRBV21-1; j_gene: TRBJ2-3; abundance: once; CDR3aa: CASSKVRDPRRQYF
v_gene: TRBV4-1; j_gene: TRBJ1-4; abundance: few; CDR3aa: CASSQEPFLAEKLFF
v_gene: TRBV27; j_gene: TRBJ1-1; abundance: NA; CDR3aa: CASSTRANRDTEAFF
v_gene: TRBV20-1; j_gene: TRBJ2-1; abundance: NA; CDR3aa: CSARDEGTPHNEQFF
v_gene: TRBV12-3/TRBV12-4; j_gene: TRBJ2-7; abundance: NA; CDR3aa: CASSSRGRFSSYEQYF
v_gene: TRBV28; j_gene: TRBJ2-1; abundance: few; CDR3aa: CASSSSTSGALSYNEQFF
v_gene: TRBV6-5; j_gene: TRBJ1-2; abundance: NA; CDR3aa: CASSYSRTGYGYGYTF
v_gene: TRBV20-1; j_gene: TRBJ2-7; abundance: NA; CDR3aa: CSGKQASSYEQYF
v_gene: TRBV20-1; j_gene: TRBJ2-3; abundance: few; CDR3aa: CSAPLAGGPIGDTQYF
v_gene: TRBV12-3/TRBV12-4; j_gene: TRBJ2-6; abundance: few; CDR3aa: CASCLSWGSGANVLTF
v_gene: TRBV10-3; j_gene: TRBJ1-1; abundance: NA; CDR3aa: CAIRGQGNTEAFF
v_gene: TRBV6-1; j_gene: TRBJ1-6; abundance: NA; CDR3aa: CASSEFLSPLHF
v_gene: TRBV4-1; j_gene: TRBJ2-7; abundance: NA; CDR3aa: CTSSLRATGEYEQYF
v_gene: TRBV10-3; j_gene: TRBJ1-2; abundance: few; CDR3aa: CAIRKEGYTF
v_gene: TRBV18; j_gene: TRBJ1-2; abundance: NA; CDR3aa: CASSPDARRLTNYGYTF
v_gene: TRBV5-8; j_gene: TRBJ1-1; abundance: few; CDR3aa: CATSRRDTEAFF
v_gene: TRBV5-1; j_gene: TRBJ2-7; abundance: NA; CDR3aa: CASSQMVSKDYEQYF
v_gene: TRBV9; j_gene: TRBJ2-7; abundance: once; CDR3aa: CASSLVTDYEQYF
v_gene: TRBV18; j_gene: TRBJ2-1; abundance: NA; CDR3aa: CASSPPSGLAFNEQFF
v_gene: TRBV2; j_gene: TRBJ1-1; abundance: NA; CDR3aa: CASVLRGQTEAFF
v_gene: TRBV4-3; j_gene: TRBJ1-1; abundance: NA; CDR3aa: CASSQERTGPKAFF